Listed here are 24 T cell receptor beta chains from one sample, sequenced in a study of cytomegalovirus exposure and HLA in healthy donors. PCR was performed using 60 Vbeta and 13 Jbeta primers. Only in-frame clones appear in the TCRdb table, and some are missing; sequencing was by immunoSEQ multiplex PCR. The data show tens of thousands of clones, with around 78% seen just once and around 4.5% held by the top ten. The specimen was PBMCs. Receptors originate from a man between 40 and 49 years old in good health and CMV-seronegative.

J is TRBJ1-1 and V is TRBV6-5; D remains unclear. In germline, CDR1 is MNHEY, CDR2 SVGAGI. The V gene lost 2 bases and the J gene lost 1 base, with 5 bases spanning the gap. This CDR3 spans 13 amino acids. The DNA for the CDR3 is TGTGCCAGCAGTTACCCAGGGAACACTGAAGCTTTCTTT. This gives the protein CASSYPGNTEAFF.

The chain links TRBV30 to TRBJ2-5; 8 bases are shared with TRBD1. V shed 3 bases, J shed 5 bases, and the junction held 11 bases outside the gene matches. CDR3 size: 15 residues. Germline lookup yields CDR1 GTSNPN and CDR2 SVGIG (reference sequence). In DNA, the CDR3 is TGTGCCTGGAGCCCCCGGACAGGGACGTTGGAGACCCAGTACTTC. It specifies CAWSPRTGTLETQYF. The full variable domain, its missing parts supplied by reference TRBV30 and TRBJ2-5, is SQTIHQWPATLVQPVGSPLSLECTVEGTSNPNLYWYRQAAGRGLQLLFYSVGIGQISSEVPQNLSASRPQDRQFILSSKKLLLSDSGFYLCAWSPRTGTLETQYFGPGTRLLVL.

The chain employs TRBV4-3 and TRBJ1-5; 7 nucleotides align to TRBD1. CDR1 and CDR2 from the germline V gene are LGHNA and YSLEER. V trimming: 1 base; J trimming: 4 bases; junction bases outside the gene matches: 4. CDR3 length: 15 amino acids. The CDR3 coding sequence is TGCGCCAGCAGCCAAGTAGCAGGGGGAAATCAGCCCCAGCATTTT. Amino acid sequence: CASSQVAGGNQPQHF.

The genes are TRBV28 and TRBJ2-1, with D possibly being TRBD1 (5 bases). CDR1 is MDHEN and CDR2 is SYDVKM in the germline V gene. The CDR3 is made up of 18 amino acids. V was pared by 2 bases and J by 0 bases, with 17 bases between. CDR3 DNA: TGTGCCAGCAGTTTACCAGGGTTAGCACCTAGCTCCTACAATGAGCAGTTCTTC. Protein: CASSLPGLAPSSYNEQFF.

This clone was picked up one time. The chain links TRBV28 to TRBJ2-6; 7 nucleotides agree with TRBD1. Per germline, CDR1 MDHEN and CDR2 SYDVKM. The CDR3 contains 15 residues. Trimming at V came to 6 bases and at J to 12 bases, leaving 14 bases not matched to a gene. CDR3 sequence (DNA): TGTGCCAGCAGCCCCGGGACAGCCAGATTCCCCGTCCTGACTTTC. Translation gives CASSPGTARFPVLTF.

The chain carries TRBV4-3 and TRBJ2-1, with 7 bases lining up with TRBD1. This CDR3 has 14 residues. V lost 3 bases to trimming and J lost 5 bases; unmatched junction nucleotides: 4. Per germline, CDR1 LGHNA and CDR2 YSLEER. The CDR3 DNA is TGCGCCAGCAGCCAGGGGGACAGAGACAATGAGCAGTTCTTC. Translating it yields CASSQGDRDNEQFF.

This chain joins TRBV7-9 and TRBJ2-5; 10 bases match TRBD2. Germline CDR1 is SEHNR and CDR2 is FQNEAQ (reference sequence). With 4 bases clipped from V and 5 bases from J, the junction kept 13 bases outside the gene matches. The CDR3 has 17 residues. Here the CDR3 DNA reads TGTGCCAGCAGCTCAACTAGCGGGATTGTATCGGAGGAGACCCAGTACTTC. This sequence encodes CASSSTSGIVSEETQYF.

This clone was detected once. The chain couples TRBV5-6 to TRBJ2-3; 8 bases fit TRBD2. Germline V gene sequence: CDR1 SGHDT, CDR2 YYEEEE. The CDR3 has 16 residues. V shed 0 bases and J 5 bases; nucleotides not matched to a gene: 8. The CDR3 nucleotides read TGTGCCAGCAGCTTGGTAGTAGCGGGATCGGGAGATACGCAGTATTTT. The encoded protein is CASSLVVAGSGDTQYF.

The J gene is TRBJ2-1, the V gene TRBV29-1, with 12 bases aligning to TRBD2. The CDR3 runs 13 residues. V shed 6 bases and J 10 bases; nucleotides not matched to a gene: 7. Germline-derived CDR1 and CDR2 are SQVTM and ANQGSEA. DNA for the CDR3: TGCAGCGTAAAAACTAGCGGGAGGAAAGAGCAGTTCTTC. As protein: CSVKTSGRKEQFF.

The chain is built from TRBV28 and TRBJ2-1; 7 nucleotides align to TRBD1. The V gene's germline CDR1 is MDHEN and CDR2 SYDVKM. The CDR3 consists of 14 residues. The ends lost 3 bases at V and 6 bases at J; junction bases unmatched: 5. The CDR3 region is CASSFLQGSNEQFF. The CDR3 nucleotides read TGTGCCAGCAGTTTCTTACAGGGGAGCAATGAGCAGTTCTTC.

The chain links TRBV7-2 to TRBJ2-7; maybe TRBD2 (6 bases). V was pared by 4 bases and J by 3 bases, with 7 bases between. Germline loops: CDR1 SGHTA, CDR2 FQGNSA. This CDR3 is built from 12 residues. The CDR3 reads CASSSDYYEQYF. The CDR3 DNA sequence: TGTGCCAGCAGCTCGGACTACTACGAGCAGTACTTC.

The rearrangement uses TRBV19 and TRBJ2-1; TRBD1 matches 8 bases. This CDR3 contains 15 residues. Trimming cost V 5 bases and J 0 bases; bases outside gene matches: 3. CDR1 is LNHDA, CDR2 SQIVND, per germline (reference sequence). CDR3 sequence reads: CASSSGTGSYNEQFF. Here the CDR3 DNA reads TGTGCCAGTAGTTCCGGGACAGGCTCCTACAATGAGCAGTTCTTC.

The rearrangement links TRBV5-1 to TRBJ2-7; 11 bases match TRBD2. Germline V CDR1 and CDR2: SGHRS, YFSETQ. CDR3 length: 16 residues. V trimming: 3 bases; J trimming: 5 bases; junction bases outside the gene matches: 10. The CDR3 nucleotides are TGCGCCAGCAGCTCCTTAGCGGGAGGGGGCCCCGACGAGCAGTACTTC. Protein product: CASSSLAGGGPDEQYF.

This clone showed up just a few times. The gene calls are TRBV7-2 and TRBJ2-7; a weak D match, TRBD2 (5 bases). CDR1 SGHTA and CDR2 FQGNSA come from the germline V gene. The CDR3 totals 14 residues. V was pared by 1 base and J by 3 bases, with 10 bases between. The CDR3 DNA follows: TGTGCCAGCAGCTTAGGGGTGGCGGGCTACGAGCAGTACTTC. Protein: CASSLGVAGYEQYF.

CDR3 DNA sequence: TGTGCCAGCTTGTCGGGGGGCATCAACACTGAAGCTTTCTTT. This encodes CASLSGGINTEAFF. The genes are TRBV19 and TRBJ1-1, with D perhaps TRBD1 (6 bases). Trimming stripped 9 bases from V and 2 bases from J, with 16 bases between. The CDR3 is made up of 14 amino acids. Germline lookup yields CDR1 LNHDA and CDR2 SQIVND (reference sequence).

This clone was found once. V is TRBV10-3 and J is TRBJ1-1, with TRBD1 matching 7 bases. V shed 6 bases, J shed 0 bases, and the junction held 4 bases outside the gene matches. Germline lookup yields CDR1 ENHRY and CDR2 SYGVKD. The CDR3 is 14 residues long. This CDR3 reads CAIRSGQMNTEAFF. In DNA, the CDR3 is TGTGCCATCAGGTCGGGACAGATGAACACTGAAGCTTTCTTT.

This clone has a handful of counts. The CDR3 spells CASSHERGWDQPQHF. In nucleotides, the CDR3 is TGCGCCAGCAGCCACGAAAGAGGTTGGGATCAGCCCCAGCATTTT. The rearrangement joins TRBV4-3 to TRBJ1-5; D is unresolved. The germline V gene has CDR1 LGHNA and CDR2 YSLEER. The CDR3 runs 15 residues. Trimming removed 3 bases from V and 5 bases from J, with 14 bases in between.

J is TRBJ1-1 and V is TRBV18; weak D call: TRBD1 (6 bases). The CDR3 has 17 amino acids. CDR1 is KGHSH, CDR2 LQKENI, per germline. V was cut by 7 bases and J by 1 base, with 22 bases left in between. The CDR3, as DNA: TGTGCCAGCTTACCTGCTTCTAGGGGGATCGGGAACACTGAAGCTTTCTTT. Translation: CASLPASRGIGNTEAFF. Looking up the rest from reference TRBV18 and TRBJ1-1 gives the full variable domain: NAGVMQNPRHLVRRRGQEARLRCSPMKGHSHVYWYRQLPEEGLKFMVYLQKENIIDESGMPKERFSAEFPKEGPSILRIQQVVRGDSAAYFCASLPASRGIGNTEAFFGQGTRLTVV.

This chain connects TRBV5-4 to TRBJ2-7; D unclear. Germline V gene data show CDR1 as SGHNT and CDR2 as YYREEE (reference sequence). V was shortened by 0 bases and J by 2 bases, with 9 bases between the two germline ends. The CDR3 spans 14 residues. For the CDR3, the DNA is TGTGCCAGCAGCTTGGATAGTAAGACCTACGAGCAGTACTTC. This sequence encodes CASSLDSKTYEQYF.

J is TRBJ2-1 and V is TRBV9; TRBD2 matches 7 bases. Germline-derived CDR1 and CDR2 are SGDLS and YYNGEE. The CDR3 spans 16 residues. J lost 6 bases, V lost 0 bases, and 9 bases had no gene match. The CDR3 bases are TGTGCCAGCAGCGTAGGGCCCGGACTAGACATCAATGAGCAGTTCTTC. Its translation is CASSVGPGLDINEQFF.

V is TRBV15 and J is TRBJ1-1; no firm D call. With 0 bases removed from V and 2 bases from J, the gap between germline ends came to 4 bases. Germline values: CDR1 LNHNV, CDR2 YYDKDF (reference sequence). The CDR3 has 13 residues. CDR3: CATSRDINTEAFF. CDR3 nucleotides: TGTGCCACCAGCAGAGATATTAACACTGAAGCTTTCTTT.

The rearrangement uses TRBV4-3 and TRBJ2-6; D possibly corresponds to TRBD2 (6 bases). Per the germline V gene, CDR1 is LGHNA and CDR2 is YSLEER. Trimming took 0 bases from V and 3 from J, leaving 15 bases between them. The CDR3 has 18 residues. The CDR3 DNA is TGCGCCAGCAGCCAAGATGACACGGGGAGGAGTGGGGCCAACGTCCTGACTTTC. Its translation: CASSQDDTGRSGANVLTF.

This clone was detected only a few times. The chain combines TRBV28 with TRBJ2-3, with 12 positions matching TRBD2. Germline V gene data show CDR1 as MDHEN and CDR2 as SYDVKM. This CDR3 spans 19 amino acids. Trimming at V came to 5 bases and at J to 0 bases, leaving 12 bases not matched to a gene. This CDR3 is CASSLPLAGGPSSTDTQYF. The CDR3, as DNA: TGTGCCAGCAGTCTCCCGCTAGCGGGAGGGCCTTCTAGCACAGATACGCAGTATTTT.

In this sample, this clone turned up once. The chain joins TRBV7-2 to TRBJ2-1, with D perhaps TRBD1 (5 bases). This CDR3 is built from 11 residues. Germline V gene lookup returns CDR1 SGHTA and CDR2 FQGNSA. V was shortened by 5 bases and J by 7 bases, with 6 bases between the two germline ends. Here the CDR3 reads CASSPGNEQFF. CDR3 coding DNA: TGTGCCAGCAGCCCAGGGAATGAGCAGTTCTTC.